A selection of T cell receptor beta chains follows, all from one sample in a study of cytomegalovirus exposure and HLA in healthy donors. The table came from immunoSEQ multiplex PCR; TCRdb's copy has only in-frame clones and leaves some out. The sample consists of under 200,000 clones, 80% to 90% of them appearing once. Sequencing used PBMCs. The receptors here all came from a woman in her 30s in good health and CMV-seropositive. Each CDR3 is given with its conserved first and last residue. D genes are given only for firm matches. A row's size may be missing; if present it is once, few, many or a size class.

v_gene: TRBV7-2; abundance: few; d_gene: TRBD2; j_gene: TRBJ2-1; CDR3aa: CASSLARGSEQFF; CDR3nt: TGTGCCAGCAGCTTAGCGCGGGGGAGTGAGCAGTTCTTC
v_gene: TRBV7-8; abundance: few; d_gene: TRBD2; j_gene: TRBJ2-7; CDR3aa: CASSLAGGTTRWEQYF; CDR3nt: TGTGCCAGCAGCTTAGCGGGGGGGACGACGAGATGGGAGCAGTACTTC
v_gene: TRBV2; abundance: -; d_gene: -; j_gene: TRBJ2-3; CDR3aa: CASSDFLDTQYF; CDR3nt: TGTGCCAGCAGTGACTTTCTGGATACGCAGTATTTT
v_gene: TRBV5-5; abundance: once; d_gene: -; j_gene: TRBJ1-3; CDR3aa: CASSLELVGTLRNTIYF; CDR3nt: TGTGCCAGCAGCTTGGAATTGGTAGGGACTCTGCGAAACACCATATATTTT
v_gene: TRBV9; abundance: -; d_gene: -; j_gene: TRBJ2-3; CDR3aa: CASSVGEDTQYF; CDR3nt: TGTGCCAGCAGCGTAGGCGAAGATACGCAGTATTTT
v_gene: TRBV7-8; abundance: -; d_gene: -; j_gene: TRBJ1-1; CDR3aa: CASSSPRERITEAFF; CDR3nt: TGTGCCAGCAGCTCCCCACGCGAGCGGATCACTGAAGCTTTCTTT
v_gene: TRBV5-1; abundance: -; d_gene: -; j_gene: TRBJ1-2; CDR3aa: CASSYEGYYVYTF; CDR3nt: TGCGCCAGCAGTTACGAGGGTTACTATGTCTACACCTTC
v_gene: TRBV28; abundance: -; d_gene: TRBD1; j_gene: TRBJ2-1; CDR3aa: CASSLWDSHNEQFF; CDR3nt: TGTGCCAGCAGTTTGTGGGACAGCCACAATGAGCAGTTCTTC
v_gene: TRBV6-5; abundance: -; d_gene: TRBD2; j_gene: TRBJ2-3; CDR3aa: CASRGLAGGPDTQYF; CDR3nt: TGTGCCAGCAGGGGACTAGCGGGGGGCCCAGATACGCAGTATTTT
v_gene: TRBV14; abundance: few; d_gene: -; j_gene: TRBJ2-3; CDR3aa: CASSQDWWRSRTDTQYF; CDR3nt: TGTGCCAGCAGCCAAGATTGGTGGAGAAGTCGCACAGATACGCAGTATTTT
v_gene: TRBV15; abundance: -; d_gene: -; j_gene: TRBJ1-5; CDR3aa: CATSRNQGSSSNQPQHF; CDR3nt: TGTGCCACCAGCAGAAACCAGGGGTCCTCTAGCAATCAGCCCCAGCATTTT
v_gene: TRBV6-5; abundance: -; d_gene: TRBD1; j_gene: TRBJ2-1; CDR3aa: CASRPRTGGNNEQFF; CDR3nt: TGTGCCAGCAGGCCACGGACAGGGGGCAACAATGAGCAGTTCTTC
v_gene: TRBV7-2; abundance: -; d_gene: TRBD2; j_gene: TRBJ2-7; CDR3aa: CASSFAGGFSYEQYF; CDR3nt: TGTGCCAGCAGCTTCGCCGGGGGGTTCTCCTACGAGCAGTACTTC
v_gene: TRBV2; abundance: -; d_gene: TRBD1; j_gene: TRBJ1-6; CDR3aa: CASKTDRGGSPLHF; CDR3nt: TGTGCCAGCAAGACGGACAGGGGCGGCTCACCCCTCCACTTT
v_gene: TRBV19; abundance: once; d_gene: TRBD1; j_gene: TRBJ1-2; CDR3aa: CASSIGGTDYYGYTF; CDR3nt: TGTGCCAGTAGTATAGGTGGGACAGACTACTATGGCTACACCTTC
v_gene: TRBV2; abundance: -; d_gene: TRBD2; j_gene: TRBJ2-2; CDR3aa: CASRETSGGKNTGELFF; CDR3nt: TGTGCCAGCAGAGAGACTAGCGGGGGGAAAAACACCGGGGAGCTGTTTTTT
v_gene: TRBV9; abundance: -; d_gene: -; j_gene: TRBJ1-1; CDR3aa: CASSADLRTVNTEAFF; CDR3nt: TGTGCCAGCAGCGCGGACCTAAGGACTGTGAACACTGAAGCTTTCTTT
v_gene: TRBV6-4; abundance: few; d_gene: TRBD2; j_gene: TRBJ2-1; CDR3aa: CASSLAASGGYNEQFF; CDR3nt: TGTGCCAGCTCCCTCGCAGCTAGCGGGGGATACAATGAGCAGTTCTTC
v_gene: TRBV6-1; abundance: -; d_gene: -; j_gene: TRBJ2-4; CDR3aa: CASRENRGAKNIQYF; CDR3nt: TGTGCCAGCCGGGAGAACAGGGGAGCCAAAAACATTCAGTACTTC
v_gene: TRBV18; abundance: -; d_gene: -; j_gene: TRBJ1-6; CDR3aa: CASSPSSVRGNSPLHF; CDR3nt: TGTGCCAGCTCACCTTCTTCAGTAAGGGGTAATTCACCCCTCCACTTT
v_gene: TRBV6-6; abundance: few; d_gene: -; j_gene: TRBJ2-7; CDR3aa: CASSYGQGWYEQYF; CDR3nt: TGTGCCAGCAGTTACGGTCAGGGGTGGTACGAGCAGTACTTC
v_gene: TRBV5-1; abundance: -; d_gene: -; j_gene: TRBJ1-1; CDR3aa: CASSAGGGVKPTEAFF; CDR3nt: TGCGCCAGCAGCGCGGGAGGGGGGGTTAAGCCCACTGAAGCTTTCTTT
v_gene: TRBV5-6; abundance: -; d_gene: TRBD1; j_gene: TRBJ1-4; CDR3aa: CASSVDRDRLFF; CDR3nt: TGTGCCAGCAGCGTAGACAGGGATCGACTGTTTTTT
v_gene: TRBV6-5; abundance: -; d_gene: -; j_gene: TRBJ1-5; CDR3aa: CASSYTILQPQHF; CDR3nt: TGTGCCAGCAGTTACACGATACTTCAGCCCCAGCATTTT
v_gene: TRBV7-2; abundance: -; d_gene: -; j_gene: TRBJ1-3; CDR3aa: CASSLGHSGNTIYF; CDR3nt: TGTGCCAGCAGCCTGGGACATTCAGGAAACACCATATATTTT
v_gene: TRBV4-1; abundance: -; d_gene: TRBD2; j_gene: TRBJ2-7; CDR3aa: CASSQGSGGFSYEQYF; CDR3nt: TGCGCCAGCAGCCAAGGGAGCGGGGGGTTCTCCTACGAGCAGTACTTC
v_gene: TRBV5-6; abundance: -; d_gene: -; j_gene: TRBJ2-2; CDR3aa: CASTQNTGELFF; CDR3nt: TGTGCCAGCACCCAAAACACCGGGGAGCTGTTTTTT
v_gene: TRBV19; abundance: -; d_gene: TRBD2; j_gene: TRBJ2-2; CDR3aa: CASRMTLAGGLRNTGELFF; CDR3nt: TGTGCCAGTAGGATGACACTAGCGGGGGGCCTTCGGAACACCGGGGAGCTGTTTTTT
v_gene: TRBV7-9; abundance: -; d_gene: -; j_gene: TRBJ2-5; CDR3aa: CASSLPWTAQETQYF; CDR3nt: TGTGCCAGCAGCTTACCCTGGACAGCCCAAGAGACCCAGTACTTC
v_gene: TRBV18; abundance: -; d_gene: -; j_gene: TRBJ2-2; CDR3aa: CASSPPQGSAGELFF; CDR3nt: TGTGCCAGCTCACCACCTCAGGGGTCGGCCGGGGAGCTGTTTTTT
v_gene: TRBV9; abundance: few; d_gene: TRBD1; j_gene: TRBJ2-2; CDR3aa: CASSQWDRRSGELFF; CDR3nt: TGTGCCAGCAGCCAATGGGACAGGAGGAGCGGGGAGCTGTTTTTT
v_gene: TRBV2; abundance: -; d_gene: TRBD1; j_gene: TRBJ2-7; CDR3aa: CASSEAQGGEQYF; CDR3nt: TGTGCCAGCAGTGAAGCACAGGGGGGCGAGCAGTACTTC
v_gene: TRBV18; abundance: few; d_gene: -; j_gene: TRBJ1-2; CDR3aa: CASSPGGSANYGYTF; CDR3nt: TGTGCCAGCTCACCCGGGGGAAGCGCTAACTATGGCTACACCTTC
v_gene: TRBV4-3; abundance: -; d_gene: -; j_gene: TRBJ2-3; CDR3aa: CASSQSRQDRPTDTQYF; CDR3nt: TGCGCCAGCAGCCAATCGAGACAGGACAGACCTACAGATACGCAGTATTTT
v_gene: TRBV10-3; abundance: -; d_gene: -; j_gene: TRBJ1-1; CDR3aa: CAISYTPTEAFF; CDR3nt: TGTGCCATCAGTTACACACCGACTGAAGCTTTCTTT
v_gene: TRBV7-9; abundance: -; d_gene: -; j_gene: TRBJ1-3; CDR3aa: CASRAGAGNTIYF; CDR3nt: TGTGCCAGCAGGGCAGGGGCTGGAAACACCATATATTTT
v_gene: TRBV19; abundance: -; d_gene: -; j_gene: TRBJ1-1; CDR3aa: CASSIGGEPTEAFF; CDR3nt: TGTGCCAGTAGTATAGGGGGGGAACCGACTGAAGCTTTCTTT
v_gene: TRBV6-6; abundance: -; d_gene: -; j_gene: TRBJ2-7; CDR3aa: CASRDGGTFYEQYF; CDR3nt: TGTGCCAGCAGGGATGGGGGGACGTTCTACGAGCAGTACTTC
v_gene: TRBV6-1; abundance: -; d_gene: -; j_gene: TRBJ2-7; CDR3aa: CASSAELRSYEQYF; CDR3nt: TGTGCCAGCAGTGCTGAACTGCGCTCCTACGAGCAGTACTTC
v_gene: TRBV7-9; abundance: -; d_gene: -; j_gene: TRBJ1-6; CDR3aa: CASSPTQLNSPLHF; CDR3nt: TGTGCCAGCAGCCCGACACAACTCAATTCACCCCTCCACTTT
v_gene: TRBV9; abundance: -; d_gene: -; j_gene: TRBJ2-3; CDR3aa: CASSVGAIYNTDTQYF; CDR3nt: TGTGCCAGCAGCGTAGGGGCAATATACAACACAGATACGCAGTATTTT
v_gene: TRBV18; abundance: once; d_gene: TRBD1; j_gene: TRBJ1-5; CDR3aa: CASSPRDRGHQPQHF; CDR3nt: TGTGCCAGCTCACCTCGGGACAGGGGGCATCAGCCCCAGCATTTT
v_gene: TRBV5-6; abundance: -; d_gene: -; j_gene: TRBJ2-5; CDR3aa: CASRQRPGLIQETQYF; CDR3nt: TGTGCCAGCAGACAGAGACCGGGACTCATACAAGAGACCCAGTACTTC
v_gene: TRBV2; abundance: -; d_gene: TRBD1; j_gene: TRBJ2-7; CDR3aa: CASRGQGGERKQYF; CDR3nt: TGTGCCAGCAGAGGACAGGGGGGAGAACGAAAGCAGTACTTC
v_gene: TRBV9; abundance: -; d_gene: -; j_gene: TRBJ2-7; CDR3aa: CASSREGQSNEQYF; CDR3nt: TGTGCCAGCAGCCGGGAGGGACAGTCTAACGAGCAGTACTTC